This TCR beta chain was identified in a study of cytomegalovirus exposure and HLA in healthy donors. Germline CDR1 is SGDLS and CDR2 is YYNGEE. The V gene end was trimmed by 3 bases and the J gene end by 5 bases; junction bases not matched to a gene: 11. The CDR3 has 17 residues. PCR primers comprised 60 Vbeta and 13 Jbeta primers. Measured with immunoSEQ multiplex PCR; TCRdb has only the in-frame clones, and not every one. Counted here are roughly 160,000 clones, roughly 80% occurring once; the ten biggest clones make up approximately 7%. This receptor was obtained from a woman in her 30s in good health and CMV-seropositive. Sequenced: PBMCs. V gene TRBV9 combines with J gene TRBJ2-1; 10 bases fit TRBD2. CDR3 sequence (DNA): TGTGCCAGCAGCGCCCCCTATAGCGGGGGGACGAACAATGAGCAGTTCTTC. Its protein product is CASSAPYSGGTNNEQFF.